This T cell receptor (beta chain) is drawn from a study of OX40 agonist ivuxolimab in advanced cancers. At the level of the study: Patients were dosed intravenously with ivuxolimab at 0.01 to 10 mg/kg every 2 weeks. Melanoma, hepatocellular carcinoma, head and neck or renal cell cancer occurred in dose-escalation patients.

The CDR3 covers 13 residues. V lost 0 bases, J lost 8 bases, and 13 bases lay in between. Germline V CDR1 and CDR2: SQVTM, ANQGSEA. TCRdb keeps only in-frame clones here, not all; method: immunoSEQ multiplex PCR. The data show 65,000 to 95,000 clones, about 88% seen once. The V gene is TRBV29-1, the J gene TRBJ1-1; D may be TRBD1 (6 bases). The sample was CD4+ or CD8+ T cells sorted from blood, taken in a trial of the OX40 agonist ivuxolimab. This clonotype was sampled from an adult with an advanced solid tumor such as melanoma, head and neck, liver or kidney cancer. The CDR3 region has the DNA TGCAGCGTTGAAGAAGGAGTGGGGGCAGAAGCTTTCTTT. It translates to CSVEEGVGAEAFF.